The 32 T cell receptor beta chains below come from one sample, sequenced in a study of T-cell reconstitution after alpha-beta-depleted transplantation in children. As it was prepared, the TCRbeta library received unique molecular identifiers. TCRdb passed the PCR reads through MiXCR, listing each CDR3 protein once. The sample has about 980,000 distinct CDR3 sequences; under 30% are singletons. The material sequenced was PBMCs, mostly from graft donor cells, taken 360 days after TCRalphabeta/CD19-depleted stem cell transplant. Source of these receptors: a boy under two years old who had a stem cell transplant for SCID, so the T cells may come from the graft donor.

The chain employs TRBV15 and TRBJ2-3; no clear D. The CDR3 spans 14 residues. Germline V lookup: CDR1 LNHNV, CDR2 YYDKDF (reference sequence). Trimming stripped 0 bases from V and 6 bases from J, with 10 bases between. This CDR3 reads CATSRDGGSDTQYF. The CDR3 region has the DNA TGTGCCACCAGCAGAGACGGTGGGTCTGATACGCAGTATTTT.

This chain connects TRBV12-3 or TRBV12-4 to TRBJ2-5; TRBD2 might be the D (5 bases). The V and J ends lost 6 bases and 1 base respectively, with 12 bases between them. This CDR3 region has 14 residues. In nucleotides, the CDR3 is TGTGCCAGCAGCCCCCACGGACTCCAAGAGACCCAGTACTTC. Protein sequence: CASSPHGLQETQYF.

The chain uses TRBV20-1 and TRBJ2-5; D may be TRBD1 or TRBD2 (7 bases each). V shed 0 bases and J shed 5 bases, with 16 bases lying between them. Germline CDR1 is DFQATT and CDR2 is SNEGSKA (reference sequence). The CDR3 covers 15 residues. CDR3 coding DNA: TGCAGTGCTAGAGACGGGGGGACAGCGGGCGAGACCCAGTACTTC. Translating gives CSARDGGTAGETQYF.

The chain joins TRBV20-1 to TRBJ2-3, with D unclear. V was trimmed by 3 bases and J by 4 bases, leaving 5 bases between them. CDR3 size: 11 residues. CDR1 and CDR2 (germline): DFQATT, SNEGSKA (reference sequence). Here the CDR3 reads CSASGPDTQYF. CDR3 nucleotide sequence: TGCAGTGCTAGCGGACCAGATACGCAGTATTTT.

This clonotype was recorded a few times. The chain employs TRBV6-1 and TRBJ1-1, with a possible D match to TRBD1 (5 bases). V lost 6 bases to trimming and J lost 2 bases, with 19 bases between them. The CDR3 consists of 16 residues. Germline assignment: CDR1 MNHNS and CDR2 SASEGT. Here the CDR3 reads CASSPLLGTGNTEAFF. In nucleotides, the CDR3 is TGTGCCAGCAGCCCCTTGTTGGGAACAGGAAACACTGAAGCTTTCTTT.

The chain carries TRBV14 and TRBJ2-7; D not resolved. V was trimmed by 4 bases and J by 6 bases, leaving 13 bases between them. Germline CDR1 is SGHDN and CDR2 is FVKESK. CDR3 length: 13 amino acids. The CDR3 DNA reads as TGTGCCAGCAGCCCGCGGACCTTCGGCGAGCAGTACTTC. Residues: CASSPRTFGEQYF.

The chain combines TRBV20-1 with TRBJ2-7, with D tentatively TRBD1 or TRBD2 (6 bases each). The CDR3 is made up of 14 amino acids. Between the trimmed V and J ends, which lost 7 bases and 3 bases, there was a span of 19 bases. CDR1 and CDR2 (germline): DFQATT, SNEGSKA (reference sequence). The DNA of the CDR3 is TGCAGTGTCATCACCGCGGGACACAGCTACGAGCAGTACTTC. Its translation is CSVITAGHSYEQYF.

This clonotype was seen only a few times. V is TRBV4-2 and J is TRBJ2-1; 8 bases match TRBD2. Germline CDR1 reads LGHNA; CDR2 reads YNFKEQ. V was pared by 0 bases and J by 2 bases, with 3 bases of the junction left unmatched. CDR3 size: 16 residues. This chain's CDR3 is CASSQDRGGTYNEQFF. The CDR3, as DNA: TGTGCCAGCAGCCAAGATCGGGGGGGTACCTACAATGAGCAGTTCTTC.

This clonotype was recorded a few times. The chain links TRBV6-5 to TRBJ2-3; TRBD2 aligns across 7 bases. Per germline, CDR1 MNHEY and CDR2 SVGAGI. The CDR3 has 17 amino acids. The V segment lost 2 bases and the J segment 2 bases; nucleotides outside the gene matches: 10. This CDR3 is CASSYRKLAIPTDTQYF. CDR3 DNA sequence: TGTGCCAGCAGTTACCGAAAACTAGCGATCCCCACAGATACGCAGTATTTT.

The genes are TRBV5-1 and TRBJ1-1, with D unresolved. Germline V gene data show CDR1 as SGHRS and CDR2 as YFSETQ. Trimming pared 0 bases from V and 4 bases from J, leaving 13 bases between. The CDR3 consists of 15 residues. The CDR3 loop is CASSLDPHKGTEAFF. The DNA for the CDR3 is TGCGCCAGCAGCTTGGATCCTCACAAGGGCACTGAAGCTTTCTTT.

The chain combines TRBV11-1 with TRBJ2-7, with 7 bases identical to TRBD1. Germline CDR1 SGHAT, CDR2 FQDESV (reference sequence). The CDR3 is 14 amino acids. Trimming took 8 bases from V and 2 from J; bases not matched to a gene: 9. CDR3 nucleotides: TGTGCCAGCTGCCCCGGACAGGCCCCCTACGAGCAGTACTTC. This sequence encodes CASCPGQAPYEQYF.

The chain has TRBV5-1 and TRBJ2-6; 8 bases align to TRBD1. The CDR3 spans 18 residues. Trimming took 3 bases from V and 2 from J; bases not matched to a gene: 10. CDR1 and CDR2 from the germline V gene are SGHRS and YFSETQ. The CDR3 reads CASSYLGTGRPGANVLTF. DNA for the CDR3: TGCGCCAGCAGCTACCTCGGGACAGGCCGACCTGGGGCCAACGTCCTGACTTTC.

The chain combines TRBV6-5 with TRBJ2-1; 7 bases align to TRBD2. The V and J ends lost 0 bases and 5 bases, in that order; junction bases with no gene match: 1. CDR1 is MNHEY, CDR2 SVGAGI, per germline. The CDR3 has 14 residues. Here the CDR3 DNA reads TGTGCCAGCAGTTACTCAGGGAGGGACAATGAGCAGTTCTTC. This translates into CASSYSGRDNEQFF.

This clonotype has a handful of counts. V usage is TRBV4-1 and J usage is TRBJ2-5; D is unresolved. CDR3 length: 15 amino acids. V lost 1 base, J lost 6 bases, and 15 bases lay in between. CDR1 is MGHRA, CDR2 YSYEKL, per germline. CDR3 coding DNA: TGCGCCAGCAGCCAAGGAGCGTCGTCAATAAAGACCCAGTACTTC. Protein product: CASSQGASSIKTQYF.

In its sample, this clonotype was seen a few times. CDR3 bases: TGTGCCAGCAGCCCGAAACAGGGATATACGCAGTATTTT. Translating gives CASSPKQGYTQYF. The V call is TRBV11-1, the J call TRBJ2-3, with D perhaps matching TRBD1 (6 bases). This CDR3 comprises 13 residues. V dropped 5 bases and J dropped 7 bases, with 13 bases sitting between them. The V gene's germline CDR1 is SGHAT and CDR2 FQDESV (reference sequence).

This clonotype occurred a few times. This chain links TRBV2 with TRBJ2-4; D is unclear. Germline V CDR1 and CDR2: SNHLY, FYNNEI. V lost 3 bases and J lost 5, with 8 bases in between. The CDR3 has 13 amino acids. CDR3 protein: CASSDDTENIQYF. The CDR3 coding sequence is TGTGCCAGCAGTGACGATACAGAAAACATTCAGTACTTC.

This clonotype came up a few times. The gene calls are TRBV5-1 and TRBJ2-3; D possibly corresponds to TRBD1 (5 bases). CDR3 length: 15 amino acids. V was clipped by 4 bases and J by 0 bases, with 12 bases between them. From germline, CDR1 is SGHRS and CDR2 YFSETQ. The CDR3 loop is CASSEDRQSTDTQYF. The CDR3 DNA is TGCGCCAGCAGCGAAGACAGACAGAGCACAGATACGCAGTATTTT.

The rearrangement links TRBV6-2 or TRBV6-3 to TRBJ2-5; D gene uncertain. The CDR3 totals 13 residues. Per germline, CDR1 MNHEY and CDR2 SVGEGT. V shed 2 bases and J shed 6 bases, with 10 bases lying between them. This CDR3 is CASSYLLLQTQYF. CDR3 DNA sequence: TGTGCCAGCAGTTACCTACTCCTGCAGACCCAGTACTTC.

The chain has TRBV27 and TRBJ2-1, with 11 positions matching TRBD1. Germline CDR1 reads MNHEY; CDR2 reads SMNVEV (reference sequence). J was trimmed by 2 bases and V by 3 bases; bases with no gene match: 3. This CDR3 contains 16 residues. The CDR3 protein is CASSFWTGGPYNEQFF. Written as DNA, the CDR3 is TGTGCCAGCAGTTTCTGGACAGGGGGCCCCTACAATGAGCAGTTCTTC.

The V call is TRBV7-6, the J call TRBJ2-7; D not certain. The V gene lost 1 base and the J gene lost 7 bases, with 11 bases spanning the gap. This CDR3 has 13 amino acids. Germline V gene sequence: CDR1 SGHVS, CDR2 FNYEAQ. The CDR3 sequence: CASSLDLVGEQYF. CDR3 DNA: TGTGCCAGCAGCTTAGACCTGGTGGGAGAGCAGTACTTC.

This clonotype was detected a few times. This sequence joins TRBV2 and TRBJ1-1; D call uncertain. Trimming pared 6 bases from V and 3 bases from J, leaving 14 bases between. The CDR3 consists of 14 residues. CDR1 is SNHLY and CDR2 is FYNNEI in the germline V gene. This CDR3 is CASRAFDVDTEAFF. The CDR3 DNA sequence: TGTGCCAGCAGGGCCTTCGATGTGGACACTGAAGCTTTCTTT. The full variable domain, its missing parts supplied by reference TRBV2 and TRBJ1-1, is EPEVTQTPSHQVTQMGQEVILRCVPISNHLYFYWYRQILGQKVEFLVSFYNNEISEKSEIFDDQFSVERPDGSNFTLKIRSTKLEDSAMYFCASRAFDVDTEAFFGQGTRLTVV.

The V call is TRBV5-5, the J call TRBJ1-6, with 11 positions matching TRBD1. Germline loops: CDR1 SGHKS, CDR2 YYEKEE (reference sequence). The CDR3 is made up of 13 amino acids. V lost 3 bases to trimming and J lost 12 bases; unmatched junction nucleotides: 2. The CDR3 DNA is TGTGCCAGCAGCTCCGGGACAGGGGGACCCCTCCACTTT. Protein: CASSSGTGGPLHF.

The CDR3 bases are TGTGCCAGCAGCCAAGTGGGCAGGGTGGGCTACACCTTC. This codes for CASSQVGRVGYTF. This chain links TRBV4-2 with TRBJ1-2; tentatively, D is TRBD1 (5 bases). The length of the CDR3 is 13 residues. Germline CDR1 and CDR2: LGHNA and YNFKEQ. Deletions cut 1 base from V and 8 bases from J, with 11 bases between.

V gene TRBV10-3 combines with J gene TRBJ2-1; D gene unclear. V was clipped by 6 bases and J by 5 bases, with 8 bases between them. The CDR3 is made up of 12 amino acids. Germline values: CDR1 ENHRY, CDR2 SYGVKD. The CDR3: CAISPRDNEQFF. DNA for the CDR3: TGTGCCATCAGCCCACGCGACAATGAGCAGTTCTTC.

The V and J genes are TRBV29-1 and TRBJ2-5; no clear D. CDR1 and CDR2 from the germline V gene are SQVTM and ANQGSEA. The V gene lost 6 bases and the J gene lost 0 bases, with 14 bases spanning the gap. The CDR3 loop spans 14 amino acids. The CDR3 sequence is CSVTSSLYQETQYF. The CDR3 DNA is TGCAGCGTGACGTCATCTTTGTACCAAGAGACCCAGTACTTC.

In this sample, this clonotype turned up many times. The V call is TRBV5-1, the J call TRBJ2-5; 12 bases agree with TRBD2. Germline-derived CDR1 and CDR2 are SGHRS and YFSETQ. V lost 4 bases to trimming and J lost 7 bases; unmatched junction nucleotides: 8. The CDR3 extends over 15 amino acids. The CDR3 nucleotides are TGCGCCAGCAGCCCGACTAGCGGGGGAATTGGGACCCAGTACTTC. It translates to CASSPTSGGIGTQYF.

The chain employs TRBV7-2 and TRBJ2-1, with D perhaps TRBD1 (7 bases). V shed 3 bases and J shed 9 bases, with 21 bases lying between them. CDR1 and CDR2 from the germline V gene are SGHTA and FQGNSA. The CDR3 has 16 residues. The CDR3 coding sequence is TGTGCCAGCAGCTTCACCCGACAGGGAGGAGTTGGTGAGCAGTTCTTC. It translates to CASSFTRQGGVGEQFF.

This clonotype was recorded a few times. The V gene is TRBV7-9, the J gene TRBJ2-5; TRBD2 matches 10 bases. CDR3 length equals 15 residues. CDR1 is SEHNR, CDR2 FQNEAQ, per germline (reference sequence). The trim removed 3 bases at V and 1 base at J, leaving 2 bases unmatched. As DNA, the CDR3 is TGTGCCAGCAGCTTTAGCGGGGGGTTCCAAGAGACCCAGTACTTC. Its translation is CASSFSGGFQETQYF.

V and J are TRBV9 and TRBJ2-3, with D possibly being TRBD2 (7 bases). The ends were cut back, 3 bases at V and 0 bases at J, with 14 bases in the middle. The length of the CDR3 is 16 residues. In germline, CDR1 is SGDLS, CDR2 YYNGEE. This CDR3 is CASSAGGAPSTDTQYF. In DNA, the CDR3 is TGTGCCAGCAGCGCGGGGGGCGCTCCTAGCACAGATACGCAGTATTTT.

The chain has TRBV9 and TRBJ1-1, with D possibly being TRBD1 (6 bases). This CDR3 contains 14 residues. V was pared by 0 bases and J by 6 bases, with 12 bases between. Germline assignment: CDR1 SGDLS and CDR2 YYNGEE. The CDR3 sequence is CASSVGFRGAEAFF. DNA of the CDR3: TGTGCCAGCAGCGTAGGTTTTAGGGGGGCTGAAGCTTTCTTT.

V usage is TRBV5-1 and J usage is TRBJ2-6, with D possibly TRBD2 on 6 matching bases. The ends were cut back, 4 bases at V and 0 bases at J, with 11 bases in the middle. This CDR3 has 16 residues. Germline V gene data show CDR1 as SGHRS and CDR2 as YFSETQ. CDR3 DNA: TGCGCCAGCAGCAGGGGACTGACCTCTGGGGCCAACGTCCTGACTTTC. The encoded protein is CASSRGLTSGANVLTF.

The rearrangement joins TRBV20-1 to TRBJ1-1, with unresolved D. CDR3 length: 13 residues. Per germline, CDR1 DFQATT and CDR2 SNEGSKA (reference sequence). The V end was cut by 3 bases, the J end by 5 bases, with 13 bases between. The CDR3 spells CSARDLAGTEAFF. Here the CDR3 DNA reads TGCAGTGCTAGGGATCTCGCGGGGACTGAAGCTTTCTTT.